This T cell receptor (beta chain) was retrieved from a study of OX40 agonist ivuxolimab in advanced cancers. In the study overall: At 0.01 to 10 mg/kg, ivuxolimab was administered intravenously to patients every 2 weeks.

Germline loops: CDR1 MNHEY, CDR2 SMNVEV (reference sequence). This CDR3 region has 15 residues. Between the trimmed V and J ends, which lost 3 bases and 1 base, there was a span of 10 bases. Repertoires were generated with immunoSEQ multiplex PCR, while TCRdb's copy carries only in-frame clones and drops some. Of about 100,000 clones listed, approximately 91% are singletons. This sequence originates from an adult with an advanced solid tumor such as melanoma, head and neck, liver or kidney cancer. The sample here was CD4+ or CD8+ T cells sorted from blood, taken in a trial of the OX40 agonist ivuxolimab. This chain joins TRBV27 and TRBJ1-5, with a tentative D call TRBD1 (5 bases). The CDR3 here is CASSFKGRSNQPQHF. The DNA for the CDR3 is TGTGCCAGCAGTTTTAAGGGGAGAAGCAATCAGCCCCAGCATTTT.